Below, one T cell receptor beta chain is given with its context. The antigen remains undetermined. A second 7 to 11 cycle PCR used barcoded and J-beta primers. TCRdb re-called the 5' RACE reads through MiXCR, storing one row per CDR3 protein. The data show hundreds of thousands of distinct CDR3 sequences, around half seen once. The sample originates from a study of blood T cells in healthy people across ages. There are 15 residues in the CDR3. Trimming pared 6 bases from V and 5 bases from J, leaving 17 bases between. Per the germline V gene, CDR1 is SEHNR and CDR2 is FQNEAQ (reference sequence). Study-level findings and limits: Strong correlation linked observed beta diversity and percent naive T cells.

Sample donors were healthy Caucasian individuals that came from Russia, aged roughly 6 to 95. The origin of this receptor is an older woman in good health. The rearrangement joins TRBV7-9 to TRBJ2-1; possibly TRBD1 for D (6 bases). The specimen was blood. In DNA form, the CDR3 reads TGTGCCAGCAGTTTGCTGGGACAAAGGAACAATGAGCAGTTCTTC. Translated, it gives CASSLLGQRNNEQFF.